A single sample gave rise to the 3 T cell receptor beta chains below, sequenced in a study of early stage breast cancer tumors. TCRdb's table, derived via immunoSEQ multiplex PCR, lists solely in-frame clones and lacks some. Of roughly 30,000 clones listed, 74% were seen once; the top ten hold 4.7%. Sequences were obtained from blood. The receptor set was obtained from a person aged 35-55 years with breast cancer.

This rearrangement joins TRBV5-4 to TRBJ2-3, with 8 bases lining up with TRBD2. V lost 4 bases, J lost 4 bases, and 8 bases stayed unmatched. The CDR3 covers 15 residues. Germline V CDR1 and CDR2: SGHNT, YYREEE (reference sequence). The DNA for the CDR3 is TGTGCCAGCAGCCCAACCGGGGGGGGACCAGATACGCAGTATTTT. It specifies CASSPTGGGPDTQYF.

The V gene is TRBV27, the J gene TRBJ2-7; D is perhaps TRBD2 (6 bases). This CDR3 is built from 19 residues. Trimming shortened V by 4 bases and J by 4 bases, and 29 bases separated the two germline ends. Germline CDR1 MNHEY, CDR2 SMNVEV (reference sequence). CDR3 sequence reads: CASSSTMGDFLKPLYEQYF. Written as DNA, the CDR3 is TGTGCCAGCAGTTCCACAATGGGGGACTTCCTTAAACCACTTTACGAGCAGTACTTC.

This chain joins TRBV25-1 and TRBJ2-4, with no clear D. CDR1 MGHDK and CDR2 SYGVNS come from the germline V gene. CDR3 length: 12 amino acids. Trimming stripped 4 bases from V and 8 bases from J, with 9 bases between. The CDR3 DNA sequence: TGTGCCAGCAGTGGGAGTACGGACATTCAGTACTTC. The encoded protein is CASSGSTDIQYF.